Listed below are T cell receptor beta chains from one sample, sequenced in a study of spatial heterogeneity in lung cancer. One entry per CDR3 protein, called by TCRdb with MiXCR from the 5' RACE reads. The sample holds 110,000 or so distinct CDR3 sequences, 11% seen once. This sample comprised PBMCs, obtained at follow-up. These receptors came from a female donor with early-stage non-small cell lung cancer. The CDR3 runs from the conserved cysteine through the conserved F or W. Fields, in order: V gene, J gene, clone size, D gene, CDR3 protein, CDR3 DNA. A D gene is named only where the DNA matches it firmly. Size is stated for part of the rows, as once, few or many counts, or as a class when the clone is expanded.

v_call: TRBV29-1; j_call: TRBJ2-7; clone_size: many; d_call: .; cdr3_aa: CSVSRRLPSYEQYF; cdr3_nt: TGCAGCGTGAGCCGGAGACTACCCTCCTACGAGCAGTACTTC
v_call: TRBV3-1; j_call: TRBJ2-7; clone_size: many; d_call: TRBD2; cdr3_aa: CASAGGTFSYEQYF; cdr3_nt: TGTGCCAGCGCCGGGGGGACCTTCTCCTACGAGCAGTACTTC
v_call: TRBV19; j_call: TRBJ2-4; clone_size: .; d_call: .; cdr3_aa: CASSIEVGLAKNIQYF; cdr3_nt: TGTGCCAGTAGTATAGAAGTGGGACTAGCCAAAAACATTCAGTACTTC
v_call: TRBV20-1; j_call: TRBJ1-2; clone_size: .; d_call: TRBD1; cdr3_aa: CSARDRGIAPYGYTF; cdr3_nt: TGCAGTGCTAGGGACAGGGGGATAGCCCCCTATGGCTACACCTTC
v_call: TRBV6-5; j_call: TRBJ2-2; clone_size: .; d_call: .; cdr3_aa: CASTAGQHTGELFF; cdr3_nt: TGTGCCAGCACCGCCGGGCAGCACACCGGGGAGCTGTTTTTT
v_call: TRBV27; j_call: TRBJ2-3; clone_size: .; d_call: TRBD2; cdr3_aa: CASRTSLRGTDTQYF; cdr3_nt: TGTGCCAGTAGGACTAGTCTCCGAGGCACAGATACGCAGTATTTT
v_call: TRBV19; j_call: TRBJ2-1; clone_size: few; d_call: .; cdr3_aa: CASSLLDEQFF; cdr3_nt: TGTGCCAGTAGTTTACTAGATGAGCAGTTCTTC
v_call: TRBV28; j_call: TRBJ1-1; clone_size: .; d_call: .; cdr3_aa: CASSSRGGTEAFF; cdr3_nt: TGTGCCAGCAGTTCCCGGGGAGGGACTGAAGCTTTCTTT
v_call: TRBV7-3; j_call: TRBJ2-5; clone_size: .; d_call: TRBD2; cdr3_aa: CASSFLPTSGRNGTQYF; cdr3_nt: TGTGCCAGCAGCTTCCTTCCAACTAGCGGGAGGAACGGGACCCAGTACTTC
v_call: TRBV12-3/TRBV12-4; j_call: TRBJ1-1; clone_size: many; d_call: .; cdr3_aa: CASSFRRNTEAFF; cdr3_nt: TGTGCCAGCAGTTTTCGACGGAACACTGAAGCTTTCTTT
v_call: TRBV20-1; j_call: TRBJ1-2; clone_size: .; d_call: .; cdr3_aa: CSAEAPANYGYTF; cdr3_nt: TGCAGTGCCGAAGCTCCAGCTAACTATGGCTACACCTTC
v_call: TRBV5-1; j_call: TRBJ1-2; clone_size: .; d_call: .; cdr3_aa: CASSLGSPDYGYTF; cdr3_nt: TGCGCCAGCAGCTTGGGAAGCCCAGACTATGGCTACACCTTC
v_call: TRBV6-5; j_call: TRBJ2-1; clone_size: few; d_call: .; cdr3_aa: CASSYGQGVYEQFF; cdr3_nt: TGTGCCAGCAGTTACGGGCAGGGAGTCTATGAGCAGTTCTTC
v_call: TRBV29-1; j_call: TRBJ2-1; clone_size: few; d_call: TRBD1; cdr3_aa: CSVARRNRGNEQFF; cdr3_nt: TGCAGCGTTGCCCGGAGGAACAGGGGAAATGAGCAGTTCTTC
v_call: TRBV28; j_call: TRBJ2-3; clone_size: few; d_call: .; cdr3_aa: CASRGHGSGGTDTQYF; cdr3_nt: TGTGCCAGCAGGGGGCACGGATCGGGGGGCACAGATACGCAGTATTTT
v_call: TRBV20-1; j_call: TRBJ2-1; clone_size: few; d_call: TRBD2; cdr3_aa: CSASAPSGRANEQFF; cdr3_nt: TGCAGTGCTAGTGCACCTAGCGGGAGGGCCAATGAGCAGTTCTTC
v_call: TRBV7-2; j_call: TRBJ1-6; clone_size: few; d_call: .; cdr3_aa: CASSLAEGGNSPLHF; cdr3_nt: TGTGCCAGCAGCTTAGCTGAAGGGGGAAATTCACCCCTCCACTTT
v_call: TRBV14; j_call: TRBJ1-2; clone_size: few; d_call: .; cdr3_aa: CASSQQPTMAYGYTF; cdr3_nt: TGTGCCAGCAGCCAACAGCCAACCATGGCCTATGGCTACACCTTC
v_call: TRBV5-1; j_call: TRBJ2-2; clone_size: few; d_call: .; cdr3_aa: CASSLTPGTNTGELFF; cdr3_nt: TGCGCCAGCAGCTTAACCCCGGGAACGAACACCGGGGAGCTGTTTTTT
v_call: TRBV6-2/TRBV6-3; j_call: TRBJ1-1; clone_size: few; d_call: .; cdr3_aa: CASSSPVAPGGWTEAFF; cdr3_nt: TGTGCCAGCAGTTCCCCGGTAGCCCCGGGAGGGTGGACTGAAGCTTTCTTT
v_call: TRBV7-9; j_call: TRBJ2-2; clone_size: many; d_call: .; cdr3_aa: CASSLNVIRSTGELFF; cdr3_nt: TGTGCCAGCAGCTTAAACGTGATACGAAGCACCGGGGAGCTGTTTTTT
v_call: TRBV3-1; j_call: TRBJ2-1; clone_size: many; d_call: .; cdr3_aa: CASSQVNRVNEQFF; cdr3_nt: TGTGCCAGCAGCCAAGTAAACAGGGTCAATGAGCAGTTCTTC
v_call: TRBV6-2/TRBV6-3; j_call: TRBJ2-3; clone_size: many; d_call: TRBD1; cdr3_aa: CASSLTGVGTDTQYF; cdr3_nt: TGTGCCAGCAGTCTGACAGGGGTCGGCACAGATACGCAGTATTTT
v_call: TRBV6-5; j_call: TRBJ2-1; clone_size: .; d_call: .; cdr3_aa: CASSPRDSYITRYNEQFF; cdr3_nt: TGTGCCAGCAGTCCCCGGGACTCATATATCACGCGTTACAATGAGCAGTTCTTC
v_call: TRBV6-5; j_call: TRBJ2-7; clone_size: many; d_call: .; cdr3_aa: CASRPGSSYEQYF; cdr3_nt: TGTGCCAGCCGCCCGGGCTCCTCCTACGAGCAGTACTTC
v_call: TRBV12-3/TRBV12-4; j_call: TRBJ1-2; clone_size: many; d_call: .; cdr3_aa: CASSLERRYGYTF; cdr3_nt: TGTGCCAGCAGTTTAGAACGGCGCTATGGCTACACCTTC